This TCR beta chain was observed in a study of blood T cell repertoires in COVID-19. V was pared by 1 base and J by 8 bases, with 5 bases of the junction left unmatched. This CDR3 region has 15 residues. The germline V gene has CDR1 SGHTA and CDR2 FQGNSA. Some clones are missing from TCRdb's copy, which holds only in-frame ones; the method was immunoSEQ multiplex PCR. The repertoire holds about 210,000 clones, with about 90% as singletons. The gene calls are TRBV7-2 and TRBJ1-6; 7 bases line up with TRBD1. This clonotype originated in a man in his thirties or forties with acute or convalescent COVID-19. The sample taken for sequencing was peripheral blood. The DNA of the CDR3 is TGTGCCAGCAGCTTAGTTGGGGGACAGCATTCACCCCTCCACTTT. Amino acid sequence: CASSLVGGQHSPLHF.